This entry describes one T cell receptor (beta chain). Antigen specificity is unknown. The sample originates from a study of T cell responses to AZD1222 COVID-19 vaccine. About the research overall: Pooled together were second doses at about 4 or about 12 weeks.

Germline values: CDR1 SGDLS, CDR2 YYNGEE. With 1 base removed from V and 6 bases from J, the gap between germline ends came to 11 bases. There are 13 residues in the CDR3. Findings of the study overall: Spike-specific TCR repertoires showed rising breadth and depth after two AZD1222 doses. Among the donors, most were white British and more were female, and clonal diversity was possibly underestimated. Across the whole spike, CD4 TCRs peaked at regions 160-218 and 743-854.

TCRdb keeps only in-frame clones here, not all; method: immunoSEQ multiplex PCR. Found here are under 200,000 clones, roughly 93% of them singletons; the top ten hold approximately 0.98%. This clonotype originated in an adult in good health. This material consisted of peripheral blood, taken on day 0 of AZD1222 vaccination. The rearrangement uses TRBV9 and TRBJ2-7; no firm D call. CDR3 DNA sequence: TGTGCCAGCAGCGTAACTACCGTCGGCGAGCAGTACTTC. This translates into CASSVTTVGEQYF.